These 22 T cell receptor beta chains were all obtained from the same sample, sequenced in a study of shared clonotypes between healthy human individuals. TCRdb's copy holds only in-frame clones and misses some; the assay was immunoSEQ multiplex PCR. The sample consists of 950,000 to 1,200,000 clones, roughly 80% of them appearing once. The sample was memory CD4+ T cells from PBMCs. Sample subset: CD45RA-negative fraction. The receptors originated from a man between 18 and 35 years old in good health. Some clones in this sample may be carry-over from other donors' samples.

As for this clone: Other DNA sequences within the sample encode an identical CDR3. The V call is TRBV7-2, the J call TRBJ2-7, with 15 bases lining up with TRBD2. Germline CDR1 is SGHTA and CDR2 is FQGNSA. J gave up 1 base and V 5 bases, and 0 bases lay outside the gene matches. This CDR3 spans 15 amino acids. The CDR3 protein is CASSGTSGRSYEQYF. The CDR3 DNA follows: TGTGCCAGCAGCGGGACTAGCGGGAGGTCCTACGAGCAGTACTTC.

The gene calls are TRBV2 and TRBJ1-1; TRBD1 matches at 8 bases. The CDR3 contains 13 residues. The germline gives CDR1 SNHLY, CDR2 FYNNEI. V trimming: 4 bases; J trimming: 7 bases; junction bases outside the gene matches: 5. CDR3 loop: CASSVGQGGEAFF. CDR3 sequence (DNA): TGTGCCAGCAGTGTCGGACAGGGAGGTGAAGCTTTCTTT.

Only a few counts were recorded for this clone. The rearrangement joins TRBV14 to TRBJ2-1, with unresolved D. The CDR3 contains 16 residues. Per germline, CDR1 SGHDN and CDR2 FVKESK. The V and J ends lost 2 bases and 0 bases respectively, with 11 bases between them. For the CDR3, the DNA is TGTGCCAGCAGCCAACAAGCCCTTACCTCCTACAATGAGCAGTTCTTC. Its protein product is CASSQQALTSYNEQFF.

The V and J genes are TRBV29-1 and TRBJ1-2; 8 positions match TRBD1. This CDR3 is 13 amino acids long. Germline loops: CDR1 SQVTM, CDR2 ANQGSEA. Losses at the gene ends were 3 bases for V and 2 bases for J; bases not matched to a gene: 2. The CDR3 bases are TGCAGCGTTGAGCAGGGGGCGAACTATGGCTACACCTTC. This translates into CSVEQGANYGYTF.

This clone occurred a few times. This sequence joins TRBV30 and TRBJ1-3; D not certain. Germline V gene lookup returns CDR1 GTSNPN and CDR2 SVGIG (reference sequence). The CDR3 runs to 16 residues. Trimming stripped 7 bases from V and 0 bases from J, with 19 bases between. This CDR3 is CASTWTLESSGNTIYF. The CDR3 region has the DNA TGTGCCTCTACCTGGACCCTGGAGAGCTCTGGAAACACCATATATTTT.

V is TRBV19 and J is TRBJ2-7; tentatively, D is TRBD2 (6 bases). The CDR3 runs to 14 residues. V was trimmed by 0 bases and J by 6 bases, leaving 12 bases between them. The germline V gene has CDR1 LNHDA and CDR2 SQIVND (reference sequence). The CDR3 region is CASSIDLTAGEQYF. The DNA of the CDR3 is TGTGCCAGTAGTATAGACCTGACAGCGGGCGAGCAGTACTTC.

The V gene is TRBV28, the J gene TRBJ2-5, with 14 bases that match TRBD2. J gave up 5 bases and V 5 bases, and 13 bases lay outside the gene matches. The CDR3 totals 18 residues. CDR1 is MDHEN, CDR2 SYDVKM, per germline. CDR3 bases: TGTGCCAGCAGTGAACCCGGGACTAGCGGGGGTCCGTGGGAGACCCAGTACTTC. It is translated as CASSEPGTSGGPWETQYF.

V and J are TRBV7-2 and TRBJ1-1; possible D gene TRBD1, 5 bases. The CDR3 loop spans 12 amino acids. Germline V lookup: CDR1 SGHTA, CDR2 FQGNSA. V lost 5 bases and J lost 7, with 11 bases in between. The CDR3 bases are TGTGCCAGCAGCCGCAGGGTAAATGAAGCTTTCTTT. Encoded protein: CASSRRVNEAFF.

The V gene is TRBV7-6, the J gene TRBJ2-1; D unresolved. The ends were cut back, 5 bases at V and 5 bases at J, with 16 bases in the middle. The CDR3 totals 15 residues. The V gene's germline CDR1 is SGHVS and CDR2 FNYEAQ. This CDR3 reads CASSAGLIGHNEQFF. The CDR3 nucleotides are TGTGCCAGCAGCGCCGGCCTAATTGGGCACAATGAGCAGTTCTTC.

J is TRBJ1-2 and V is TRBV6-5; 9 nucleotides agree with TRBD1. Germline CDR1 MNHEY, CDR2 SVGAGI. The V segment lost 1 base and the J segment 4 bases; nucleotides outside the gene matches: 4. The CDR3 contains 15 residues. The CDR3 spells CASSYLGQGSYGYTF. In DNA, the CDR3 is TGTGCCAGCAGTTACTTGGGACAGGGCAGCTATGGCTACACCTTC.

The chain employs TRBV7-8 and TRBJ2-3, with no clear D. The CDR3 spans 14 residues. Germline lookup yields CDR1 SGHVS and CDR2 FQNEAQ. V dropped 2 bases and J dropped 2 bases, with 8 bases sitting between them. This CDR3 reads CASSLSQITDTQYF. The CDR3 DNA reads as TGTGCCAGCAGCTTATCGCAAATCACAGATACGCAGTATTTT. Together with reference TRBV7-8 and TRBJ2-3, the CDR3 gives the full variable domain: GAGVSQSPRYKVAKRGQDVALRCDPISGHVSLFWYQQALGQGPEFLTYFQNEAQLDKSGLPSDRFFAERPEGSVSTLKIQRTQQEDSAVYLCASSLSQITDTQYFGPGTRLTVL.

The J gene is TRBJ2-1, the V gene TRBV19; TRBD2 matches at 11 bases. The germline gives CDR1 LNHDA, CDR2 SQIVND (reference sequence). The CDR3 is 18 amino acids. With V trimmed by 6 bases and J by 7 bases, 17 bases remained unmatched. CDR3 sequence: CASSPPGLAGGTGNEQFF. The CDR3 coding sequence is TGTGCCAGTAGCCCCCCCGGGCTAGCGGGAGGAACGGGAAATGAGCAGTTCTTC.

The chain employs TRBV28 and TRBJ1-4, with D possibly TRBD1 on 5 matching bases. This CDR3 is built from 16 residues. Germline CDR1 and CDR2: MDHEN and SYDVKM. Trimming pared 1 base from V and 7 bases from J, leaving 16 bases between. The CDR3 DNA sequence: TGTGCCAGCAGTTTATTCAATCGGGGGGGAAGTGAAAAACTGTTTTTT. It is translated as CASSLFNRGGSEKLFF.

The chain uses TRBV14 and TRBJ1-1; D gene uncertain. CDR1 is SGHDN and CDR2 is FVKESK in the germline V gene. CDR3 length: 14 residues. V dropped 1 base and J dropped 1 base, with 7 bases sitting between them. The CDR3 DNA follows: TGTGCCAGCAGCCAAGCGCTACAGAACACTGAAGCTTTCTTT. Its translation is CASSQALQNTEAFF.

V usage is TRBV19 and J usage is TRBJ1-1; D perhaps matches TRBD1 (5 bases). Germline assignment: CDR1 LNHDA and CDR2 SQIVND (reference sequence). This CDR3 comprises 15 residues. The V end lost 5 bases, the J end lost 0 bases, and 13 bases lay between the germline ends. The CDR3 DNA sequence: TGTGCCAGTAGTTACGGGTGGGGGATGAACACTGAAGCTTTCTTT. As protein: CASSYGWGMNTEAFF.

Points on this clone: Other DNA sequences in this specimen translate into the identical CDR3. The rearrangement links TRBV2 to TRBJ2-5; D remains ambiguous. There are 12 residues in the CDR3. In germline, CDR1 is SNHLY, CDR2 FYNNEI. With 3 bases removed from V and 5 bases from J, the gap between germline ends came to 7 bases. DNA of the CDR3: TGTGCCAGCAGTGATAGTGGCGAGACCCAGTACTTC. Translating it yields CASSDSGETQYF. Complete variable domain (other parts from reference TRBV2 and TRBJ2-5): EPEVTQTPSHQVTQMGQEVILRCVPISNHLYFYWYRQILGQKVEFLVSFYNNEISEKSEIFDDQFSVERPDGSNFTLKIRSTKLEDSAMYFCASSDSGETQYFGPGTRLLVL.

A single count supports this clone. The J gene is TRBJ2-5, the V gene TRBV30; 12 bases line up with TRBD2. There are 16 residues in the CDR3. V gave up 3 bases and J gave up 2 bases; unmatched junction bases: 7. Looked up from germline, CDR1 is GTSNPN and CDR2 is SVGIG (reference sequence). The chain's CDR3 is CAWSRTGTSGQETQYF. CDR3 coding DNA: TGTGCCTGGAGCCGTACCGGGACTAGCGGGCAAGAGACCCAGTACTTC.

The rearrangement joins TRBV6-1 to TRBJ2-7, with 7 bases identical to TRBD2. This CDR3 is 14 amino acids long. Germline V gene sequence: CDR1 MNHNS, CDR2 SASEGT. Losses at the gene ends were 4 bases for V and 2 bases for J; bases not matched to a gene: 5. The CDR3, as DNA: TGTGCCAGCAGTGTTAGGGAGGGAACCTACGAGCAGTACTTC. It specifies CASSVREGTYEQYF.

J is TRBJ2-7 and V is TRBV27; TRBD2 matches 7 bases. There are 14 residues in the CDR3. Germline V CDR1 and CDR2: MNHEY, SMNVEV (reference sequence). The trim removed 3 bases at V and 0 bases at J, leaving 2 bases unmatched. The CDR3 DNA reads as TGTGCCAGCAGTTTTGGGACTAACTCCTACGAGCAGTACTTC. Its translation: CASSFGTNSYEQYF.

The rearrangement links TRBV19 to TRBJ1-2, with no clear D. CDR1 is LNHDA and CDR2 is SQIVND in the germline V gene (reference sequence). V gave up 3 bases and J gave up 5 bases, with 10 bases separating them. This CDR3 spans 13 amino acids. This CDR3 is CASSIRSSYGYTF. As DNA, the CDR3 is TGTGCCAGTAGTATTCGTTCGAGTTATGGCTACACCTTC.

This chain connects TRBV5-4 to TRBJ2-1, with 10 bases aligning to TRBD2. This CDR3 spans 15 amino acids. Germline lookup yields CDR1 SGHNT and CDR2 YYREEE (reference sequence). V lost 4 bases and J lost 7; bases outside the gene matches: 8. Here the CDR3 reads CASSQPGLANNEQFF. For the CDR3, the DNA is TGTGCCAGCAGCCAACCGGGACTAGCGAATAATGAGCAGTTCTTC. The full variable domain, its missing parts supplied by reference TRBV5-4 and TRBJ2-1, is ETGVTQSPTHLIKTRGQQVTLRCSSQSGHNTVSWYQQALGQGPQFIFQYYREEENGRGNFPPRFSGLQFPNYSSELNVNALELDDSALYLCASSQPGLANNEQFFGPGTRLTVL.

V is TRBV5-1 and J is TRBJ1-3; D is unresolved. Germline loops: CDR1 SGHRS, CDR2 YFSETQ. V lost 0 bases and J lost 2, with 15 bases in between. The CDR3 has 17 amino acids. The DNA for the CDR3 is TGCGCCAGCAGCTTGGCGTCCGTGCTTGGGGCTGGAAACACCATATATTTT. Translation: CASSLASVLGAGNTIYF.